This TCR beta chain was sequenced during a study of blood T cell repertoires in COVID-19. Study information: Acute-phase and convalescent COVID-19 samples originated in the United States, Italy and Spain. The cDNA or gDNA used as material had been derived from T cells, B-cell-depleted T cells, or PBMCs.

V lost 1 base, J lost 4 bases, and 15 bases stayed unmatched. Per the germline V gene, CDR1 is SGHKS and CDR2 is YYEKEE (reference sequence). CDR3 length: 19 residues. Source study methods: Nucleated cell number was recorded as an estimate derived from reference gene primer amplification. This table comes from immunoSEQ multiplex PCR, and its TCRdb copy is limited to in-frame clones, with some not included. V, J and clone size are those of that table, while D and trimming were read from the DNA. The repertoire holds over 250,000 clones, with more than 85% as singletons. The chain has TRBV5-5 and TRBJ1-5; 9 bases agree with TRBD1. The sample taken for sequencing was peripheral blood. The origin of this receptor is a person under 30 with COVID-19, enrolled during active disease. The CDR3 region has the DNA TGTGCCAGCAGCTTGAGTCCGGGGACAGGGATTGGGAGGAATCAGCCCCAGCATTTT. Translating it yields CASSLSPGTGIGRNQPQHF.